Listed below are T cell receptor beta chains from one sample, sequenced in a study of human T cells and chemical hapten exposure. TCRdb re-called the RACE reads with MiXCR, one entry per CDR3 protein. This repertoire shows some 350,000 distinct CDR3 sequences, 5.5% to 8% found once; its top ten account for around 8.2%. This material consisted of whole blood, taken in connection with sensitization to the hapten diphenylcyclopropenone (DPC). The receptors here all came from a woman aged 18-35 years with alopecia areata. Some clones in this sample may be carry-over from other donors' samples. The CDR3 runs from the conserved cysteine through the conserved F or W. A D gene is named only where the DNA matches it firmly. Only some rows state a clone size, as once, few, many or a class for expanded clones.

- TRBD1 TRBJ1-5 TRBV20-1 TGCAGTGCACAAGACAGGGGCAATCAGCCCCAGCATTTT CSAQDRGNQPQHF
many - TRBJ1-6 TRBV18 TGTGCCAGCTCACCAGGGGAAGGTTCACCCCTCCACTTT CASSPGEGSPLHF
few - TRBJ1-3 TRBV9 TGTGCCAGCAGCTCTCACAGGGCCGACTCTGGAAACACCATATATTTT CASSSHRADSGNTIYF
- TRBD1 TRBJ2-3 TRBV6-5 TGTGCCAGCAGTACACAGGGGATTCGATCGACAGATACGCAGTATTTT CASSTQGIRSTDTQYF
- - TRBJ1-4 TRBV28 TGTGCCAGCAGTTTAGTTAATGAAAAACTGTTTTTT CASSLVNEKLFF
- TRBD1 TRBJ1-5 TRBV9 TGTGCCAGCAGCGTGACAGGGGACCCCTTTCAGCCCCAGCATTTT CASSVTGDPFQPQHF
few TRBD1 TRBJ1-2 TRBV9 TGTGCCAGCAGCGGACAGGACAGGGGCGCATCATTTTACTATGGCTACACCTTC CASSGQDRGASFYYGYTF
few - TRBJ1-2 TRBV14 TGTGCCAGCAGCCAACAGGGGACTAACTATGGCTACACCTTC CASSQQGTNYGYTF
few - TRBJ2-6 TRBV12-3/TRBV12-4 TGTGCCAGCAGTCCGAGGACTGGGGCCAACGTCCTGACTTTC CASSPRTGANVLTF
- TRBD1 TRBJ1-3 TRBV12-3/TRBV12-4 TGTGCCAGCAGTTCCACAGGGGGCGATATCTCAGGAAACACCATATATTTT CASSSTGGDISGNTIYF
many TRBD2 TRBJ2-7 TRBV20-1 TGCAGTGCTAGAGATGGCAGCGGGGGGTCCTACGAGCAGTACTTC CSARDGSGGSYEQYF
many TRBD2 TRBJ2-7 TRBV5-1 TGCGCCAGCAGCTTGGCCAATCCCCGGGGGGCCTACGAGCAGTACTTC CASSLANPRGAYEQYF
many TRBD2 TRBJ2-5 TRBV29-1 TGCAGCGTTGCAGGGAGCGGGGGAAGTCAAGAGACCCAGTACTTC CSVAGSGGSQETQYF
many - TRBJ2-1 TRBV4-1 TGCGCCAGCAGCCAAGTTCGGCTGGCCGTATACAATGAGCAGTTCTTC CASSQVRLAVYNEQFF
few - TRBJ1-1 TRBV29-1 TGCAGCTTTTCTAAATCCCTGGGGGGGACTGAAGCTTTCTTT CSFSKSLGGTEAFF
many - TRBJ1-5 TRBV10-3 TGTGCCATCAGTGGGGGCGATCAGCCCCAGCATTTT CAISGGDQPQHF
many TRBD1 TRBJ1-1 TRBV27 TGTGCCAGCAGTTTAGAGGGGGCAGGCACTGAAGCTTTCTTT CASSLEGAGTEAFF
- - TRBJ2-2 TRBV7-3 TGTGCCAGCAGCCCCTCAGGAAGGGACACATACACCGGGGAGCTGTTTTTT CASSPSGRDTYTGELFF
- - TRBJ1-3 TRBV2 TGTGCCAGCAGTGGGACAGCTGGAAACACCATATATTTT CASSGTAGNTIYF
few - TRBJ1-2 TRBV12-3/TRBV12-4 TGTGCCAGCAGTTCCGTTGCCAATCCTAACTATGGCTACACCTTC CASSSVANPNYGYTF
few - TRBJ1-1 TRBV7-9 TGTGCCAGCAGCCCGAGGACCTCTCCAAACACTGAAGCTTTCTTT CASSPRTSPNTEAFF
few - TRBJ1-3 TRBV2 TGTGCCAGCATTACGGGTTACGGAAACACCATATATTTT CASITGYGNTIYF
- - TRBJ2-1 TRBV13 TGTGCCAGCAGCCAGGGGAGTGAGCAGTTCTTC CASSQGSEQFF
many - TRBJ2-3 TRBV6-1 TGTGCCAGCAGGGGGACTCCTAACGGGCCAGATACGCAGTATTTT CASRGTPNGPDTQYF
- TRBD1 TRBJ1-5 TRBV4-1 TGCGCCAGCAGCCAAGAGGGACAGCCTGATCAGCCCCAGCATTTT CASSQEGQPDQPQHF
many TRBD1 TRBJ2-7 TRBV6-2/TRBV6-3 TGTGCCAGTACCGGGACAGGGATGCGGGAGCAGTACTTC CASTGTGMREQYF
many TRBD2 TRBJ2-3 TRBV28 TGTGCCAGCAGTGCCACTGGGACTAGCGGGTGGGCGGATACGCAGTATTTT CASSATGTSGWADTQYF
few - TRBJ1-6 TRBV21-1 TGTGCCAGTTCCACGACGATGGCTTCACCCCTCCACTTT CASSTTMASPLHF
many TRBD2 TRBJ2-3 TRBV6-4 TGTGCCGGGACCGGGACTAGCGGAGACAGCACAGATACGCAGTATTTT CAGTGTSGDSTDTQYF
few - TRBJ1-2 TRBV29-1 TGCAGCGCCACCGGAGAAGGCTATGGCTACACCTTC CSATGEGYGYTF
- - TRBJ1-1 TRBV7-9 TGTGCCAGCAGTACTCCGGGGGGCACTGAAGCTTTCTTT CASSTPGGTEAFF
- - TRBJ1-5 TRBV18 TGTGCCAGCTCACGCGAGAGTGATCAGCCCCAGCATTTT CASSRESDQPQHF